Sequencing of this T cell receptor beta chain was carried out in a study of T cells in Graves' hyperthyroidism and ophthalmopathy. Findings of the study overall: Classification by a 13 V-J model distinguished ophthalmopathy from stable hyperthyroidism. Most expanded thyroid clonotypes above 0.001 also appeared in blood.

This clonotype was counted between two and nine times. Its antigen is not known. Researchers amplified the TCR beta CDR3 regions from RNA transcripts. During a first-round RT-PCR of the TCR CDR3, the HTBI primer set was used. TCRdb fed the multiplex PCR reads into MiXCR, producing one record per CDR3 protein. The sample yields about 410,000 distinct CDR3 sequences, about 15% seen once. Each diagnosis was grounded in clinical symptoms, serum thyroxine and TRAb, thyroid ultrasound, and orbital computed tomography. Deletions cut 3 bases from V and 10 bases from J, with 22 bases between. Per the germline V gene, CDR1 is MGHRA and CDR2 is YSYEKL. The CDR3 length is 16 residues.

The sample was blood. The chain recombines TRBV4-1 with TRBJ2-1; no reliable D call. The source of this sequence is a man between 18 and 35 years old with Graves' ophthalmopathy. The chain's CDR3 is CASSHPGGARTLEQFF. As DNA, the CDR3 is TGCGCCAGCAGCCATCCCGGTGGCGCGAGGACGTTGGAGCAGTTCTTC.